This T cell receptor (beta chain) is drawn from a study of blood T cell repertoires in COVID-19. V shed 3 bases, J shed 4 bases, and the junction held 11 bases outside the gene matches. CDR3 length: 17 amino acids. Germline-derived CDR1 and CDR2 are KGHDR and SFDVKD. Produced via immunoSEQ multiplex PCR; TCRdb's table is partial and in-frame only. Of over 250,000 clones in the sample, 87% were seen once. This clone was found a few times. This chain links TRBV24-1 with TRBJ2-3; 8 nucleotides agree with TRBD2. The clonotype originates from a woman between 18 and 30 years old who had recovered from COVID-19. Sequencing input: PBMCs or T cells enriched from blood (not recorded which). This CDR3 reads CATSDVRDSGMPDTQYF. CDR3 sequence (DNA): TGTGCCACCAGTGATGTCAGAGATAGCGGGATGCCAGATACGCAGTATTTT.